Below, 13 T cell receptor beta chains from the same sample are listed, as sequenced in a study of cytomegalovirus exposure and HLA in healthy donors. PCR employed 60 Vbeta and 13 Jbeta primers. TCRdb's copy holds only in-frame clones and misses some; the assay was immunoSEQ multiplex PCR. The repertoire holds nearly 200,000 clones, with around 86% as singletons. The sequenced sample consisted of PBMCs. These receptor sequences come from a woman in her forties or fifties in good health and CMV-seropositive.

This chain links TRBV5-4 with TRBJ1-2, with 7 positions matching TRBD1. The V and J ends lost 0 bases and 4 bases, in that order; junction bases with no gene match: 6. Germline V gives CDR1 SGHNT, CDR2 YYREEE (reference sequence). The length of the CDR3 is 15 residues. In DNA, the CDR3 is TGTGCCAGCAGCTTGGGAAGGGGGCCTTTCTATGGCTACACCTTC. This encodes CASSLGRGPFYGYTF.

The chain links TRBV21-1 to TRBJ2-1; TRBD1, the D gene given by the table, was not confirmed from the DNA. TRBV21-1 is deemed a pseudogene. This CDR3 is built from 16 residues. The DNA of the CDR3 is TGTGCCAGCAGCAAATCCGGGACAGACGTTCACAATGAGCAGTTCTTC. Translating gives CASSKSGTDVHNEQFF.

The CDR3 protein is CASSYLGAETQYF. The CDR3 DNA is TGTGCCAGCAGTTATCTGGGAGCAGAGACCCAGTACTTC. The chain couples TRBV6-6 to TRBJ2-5; tentatively, D is TRBD2 (5 bases). V was pared by 3 bases and J by 4 bases, with 9 bases between. This CDR3 spans 13 amino acids. Germline CDR1 and CDR2: MNHNY and SVGAGI (reference sequence).

The rearrangement links TRBV2 to TRBJ2-3, with a tentative D call TRBD2 (6 bases). V lost 4 bases and J lost 5, with 10 bases in between. The CDR3 is 13 amino acids. Germline V gene data show CDR1 as SNHLY and CDR2 as FYNNEI. The CDR3 reads CASSGLVRDTQYF. The CDR3 DNA reads as TGTGCCAGCAGTGGACTAGTAAGAGATACGCAGTATTTT. Filled out from reference TRBV2 and TRBJ2-3, the complete variable domain reads EPEVTQTPSHQVTQMGQEVILRCVPISNHLYFYWYRQILGQKVEFLVSFYNNEISEKSEIFDDQFSVERPDGSNFTLKIRSTKLEDSAMYFCASSGLVRDTQYFGPGTRLTVL.

The genes are TRBV28 and TRBJ1-6; no clear D gene. This CDR3 spans 15 amino acids. The V end was cut by 1 base, the J end by 10 bases, with 14 bases between. Germline V lookup: CDR1 MDHEN, CDR2 SYDVKM. The CDR3 coding sequence is TGTGCCAGCAGTTTATCCAGCCTTGGAGAATCACCCCTCCACTTT. This codes for CASSLSSLGESPLHF.

V and J are TRBV7-2 and TRBJ2-1; 8 bases are shared with TRBD2. CDR1 is SGHTA, CDR2 FQGNSA, per germline. The ends lost 3 bases at V and 7 bases at J; junction bases unmatched: 8. This CDR3 comprises 15 residues. The CDR3 loop reads CASSFNGGAGNEQFF. As DNA, the CDR3 is TGTGCCAGCAGCTTCAACGGGGGGGCGGGTAATGAGCAGTTCTTC.

The chain combines TRBV5-5 with TRBJ1-5; D is unresolved. CDR1 SGHKS and CDR2 YYEKEE come from the germline V gene (reference sequence). The CDR3 runs to 13 residues. The ends were cut back, 4 bases at V and 5 bases at J, with 10 bases in the middle. DNA for the CDR3: TGTGCCAGCAGCGAGGGTCGGGATCAGCCCCAGCATTTT. Amino acid sequence: CASSEGRDQPQHF.

The chain combines TRBV6-1 with TRBJ1-3, with 8 positions matching TRBD1. Germline V gene lookup returns CDR1 MNHNS and CDR2 SASEGT. Germline trimming cut 5 bases from V and 3 bases from J; bases unmatched to any gene: 6. The CDR3 contains 15 residues. The CDR3 loop is CASSRQGNGGNTIYF. The CDR3 nucleotides are TGTGCCAGCAGTCGACAGGGGAATGGTGGAAACACCATATATTTT.

The chain carries TRBV4-1 and TRBJ1-2; D ambiguous. The CDR3 is 16 residues long. V was pared by 4 bases and J by 3 bases, with 18 bases between. The germline V gene has CDR1 MGHRA and CDR2 YSYEKL. The CDR3 reads CASSPALGREYYGYTF. The CDR3 DNA sequence: TGCGCCAGCAGCCCAGCCTTGGGAAGGGAGTACTATGGCTACACCTTC.

In regard to this clone: At one end, the junction sequence differs from germline, possibly due to a read error. V gene TRBV2 combines with J gene TRBJ2-5; tentative D call: TRBD1 (6 bases). The CDR3 has 15 amino acids. Germline CDR1 reads SNHLY; CDR2 reads FYNNEI. The CDR3 loop is CASSGAGASQGTQYF. The CDR3 DNA sequence: TGTGCCAGCAGTGGGGCAGGGGCCTCACAAGGGACCCAGTACTTC.

This clone is a singleton in its sample. The V call is TRBV5-1, the J call TRBJ1-5; D not certain. The CDR3 is made up of 14 amino acids. Germline CDR1 SGHRS, CDR2 YFSETQ. V dropped 4 bases and J dropped 3 bases, with 11 bases sitting between them. The CDR3 DNA sequence: TGCGCCAGCAGCAAAACTGGTGTCAATCAGCCCCAGCATTTT. It yields the protein CASSKTGVNQPQHF.

The table lists this clone with a few counts. This chain connects TRBV7-7 to TRBJ2-5; 10 positions match TRBD2. This CDR3 is built from 15 residues. Trimming removed 5 bases from V and 1 base from J; junction bases left unmatched: 4. Germline lookup yields CDR1 SSHAT and CDR2 FNYEAQ (reference sequence). CDR3 residues: CASSLGTSAQETQYF. The CDR3 region has the DNA TGTGCCAGCAGCCTCGGGACTAGCGCCCAAGAGACCCAGTACTTC.

The CDR3 spells CASIKGTGVFDEQFF. In DNA, the CDR3 is TGTGCCAGCATAAAGGGGACAGGGGTTTTCGATGAGCAGTTCTTC. The chain uses TRBV5-6 and TRBJ2-1; 10 bases line up with TRBD1. The germline V gene has CDR1 SGHDT and CDR2 YYEEEE. This CDR3 has 15 amino acids. V dropped 6 bases and J dropped 8; count of bases not matched to a gene: 11. Drawing the rest from reference TRBV5-6 and TRBJ2-1, the complete variable domain is DAGVTQSPTHLIKTRGQQVTLRCSPKSGHDTVSWYQQALGQGPQFIFQYYEEEERQRGNFPDRFSGHQFPNYSSELNVNALLLGDSALYLCASIKGTGVFDEQFFGPGTRLTVL.